This paragraph covers one T cell receptor (beta chain) sequence. Regarding time point: pre-treatment baseline. Patients with prior systemic cancer treatment, concomitant immunosuppressants, or other active malignancies were excluded. Each bulk PBMC sample had roughly 400 ng DNA loaded. Clones were sequenced by immunoSEQ multiplex PCR, and TCRdb holds only the in-frame ones, with some missing. Of about 11,000 clones listed, approximately 87% were seen once; the top ten hold about a fifth. This sample was included in a study of blood T cell dynamics during melanoma immunotherapy. CDR1 SQVTM and CDR2 ANQGSEA come from the germline V gene. V gave up 4 bases and J gave up 1 base, with 5 bases separating them. CDR3 length: 12 amino acids.

The rearrangement links TRBV29-1 to TRBJ1-5; no definite D call. The source material was blood, sampled from a patient treated with checkpoint blockade. The TCR originated in a human donor with melanoma. CDR3 nucleotides: TGCAGCGTTGGTGGGAGCAATCAGCCCCAGCATTTT. Its protein product is CSVGGSNQPQHF.